These 2 T cell receptor beta chains were sequenced from one sample in a study of early T cells in non-severe SARS-CoV-2 infection. TCRdb processed the 5' RACE reads anew with MiXCR; each CDR3 protein has one entry. The sample holds over 25,000 distinct CDR3 sequences, roughly 9.7% seen once. Sequenced sample: whole blood. The receptors were sampled from an adult who was a healthcare worker with PCR-confirmed SARS-CoV-2 infection or an uninfected control (not recorded which).

This clonotype was counted a few times. The V call is TRBV5-1, the J call TRBJ2-5, with TRBD2 as a possible D gene (5 bases). Trimming took off 0 bases at V and 1 base at J, with 10 bases between the two ends. From germline, CDR1 is SGHRS and CDR2 YFSETQ. This CDR3 contains 15 residues. CDR3 residues: CASSLELVRQETQYF. Here the CDR3 DNA reads TGCGCCAGCAGCTTGGAACTAGTTCGCCAAGAGACCCAGTACTTC.

A remark on this clonotype: One junction end disagrees with the germline gene, perhaps due to a read error. The chain employs TRBV10-3 and TRBJ2-2; D might be TRBD1 or TRBD2, each matching 5 bases. The CDR3 totals 16 residues. CDR1 and CDR2 from the germline V gene are ENHRY and SYGVKD. CDR3 nucleotide sequence: TGTGCCATCGGTGACGGGATTAGGGGAAACACCGGGGAGCTGTTTTTT. This encodes CAIGDGIRGNTGELFF.